A single sample gave rise to the 20 T cell receptor beta chains below, sequenced in a study of beta chain features in type 1 diabetes. The study reverse transcribed the entire isolated RNA, so it sequenced expressed TCRB transcripts. Clones were sequenced by immunoSEQ multiplex PCR, and TCRdb holds only the in-frame ones, with some missing. Of roughly 230,000 clones listed, 9.6% are singletons. The sequencing sample was made of naive CD4+ T cells from blood. These receptors were collected from a young woman in good health.

The chain links TRBV5-1 to TRBJ2-2; D is uncertain. The germline V gene encodes CDR1 SGHRS and CDR2 YFSETQ. This CDR3 contains 13 residues. Trimming shortened V by 3 bases and J by 7 bases, and 10 bases separated the two germline ends. The CDR3 region is CASSSKHVGELFF. CDR3 DNA sequence: TGCGCCAGCAGCTCGAAGCACGTCGGGGAGCTGTTTTTT.

The chain carries TRBV7-9 and TRBJ2-3; D is unresolved. Germline V gives CDR1 SEHNR, CDR2 FQNEAQ (reference sequence). The CDR3 is made up of 14 amino acids. V lost 0 bases and J lost 6, with 10 bases in between. As DNA, the CDR3 is TGTGCCAGCAGCTTAGCGTTGCTAACCGATACGCAGTATTTT. Protein product: CASSLALLTDTQYF. The full variable domain, rest sourced from reference TRBV7-9 and TRBJ2-3, is DTGVSQNPRHKITKRGQNVTFRCDPISEHNRLYWYRQTLGQGPEFLTYFQNEAQLEKSRLLSDRFSAERPKGSFSTLEIQRTEQGDSAMYLCASSLALLTDTQYFGPGTRLTVL.

This clone was found many times. The chain couples TRBV15 to TRBJ2-5; 10 bases line up with TRBD2. CDR1 and CDR2 (germline): LNHNV, YYDKDF (reference sequence). The CDR3 has 15 residues. The V gene end was trimmed by 9 bases and the J gene end by 5 bases; junction bases not matched to a gene: 12. The CDR3 DNA is TGTGCCACGACCCGACGAGCGGGAGGGCCTGAGACCCAGTACTTC. Its protein is CATTRRAGGPETQYF.

This clone was recorded a few times. The chain's CDR3 is CASRKLGDNEQFF. CDR3 in DNA: TGTGCCAGCAGAAAGTTAGGGGACAATGAGCAGTTCTTC. The J gene is TRBJ2-1, the V gene TRBV6-1, with a possible D match to TRBD1 (5 bases). Trimming took off 6 bases at V and 5 bases at J, with 11 bases between the two ends. The CDR3 covers 13 residues. CDR1 and CDR2 (germline): MNHNS, SASEGT.

This clone was counted between two and nine times. V usage is TRBV7-3 and J usage is TRBJ2-1; 10 nucleotides align to TRBD1. Trimming cost V 5 bases and J 3 bases; bases outside gene matches: 7. Germline CDR1 reads SGHTA; CDR2 reads FQGTGA. The CDR3 is made up of 16 amino acids. The CDR3 loop reads CASSHGQGESYNEQFF. The CDR3 DNA reads TGTGCCAGCAGCCACGGACAGGGGGAGAGCTACAATGAGCAGTTCTTC.

This clone showed up just a few times. V gene TRBV4-1 combines with J gene TRBJ1-2; D may be TRBD1 (5 bases). With 5 bases removed from V and 8 bases from J, the gap between germline ends came to 15 bases. The CDR3 runs to 13 residues. In germline, CDR1 is MGHRA, CDR2 YSYEKL. CDR3 bases: TGCGCCAGCAGCAGTTCCACAGGAGACGGCTACACCTTC. Protein sequence: CASSSSTGDGYTF.

This clone has just a few counts. This chain links TRBV29-1 with TRBJ1-1; 7 nucleotides match TRBD1. This CDR3 is built from 11 residues. After removal of 3 bases from V and 11 bases from J, the junction contained 6 bases not matched to a gene. Germline CDR1 reads SQVTM; CDR2 reads ANQGSEA. The CDR3 loop reads CSVDRQGRAFF. The CDR3 DNA sequence: TGCAGCGTTGATCGACAGGGCCGGGCTTTCTTT.

This clone was found a few times. The chain recombines TRBV5-1 with TRBJ2-7, with TRBD2 as a possible D gene (5 bases). The V and J ends lost 0 bases and 3 bases respectively, with 16 bases between them. In germline, CDR1 is SGHRS, CDR2 YFSETQ. This CDR3 spans 16 amino acids. CDR3 residues: CASSLGGRAEIYEQYF. The CDR3 nucleotides are TGCGCCAGCAGCTTGGGAGGGCGTGCAGAGATCTACGAGCAGTACTTC.

The chain uses TRBV5-5 and TRBJ2-1; TRBD2 might be the D (6 bases). The germline CDR1 and CDR2 sequences are SGHKS and YYEKEE (reference sequence). The CDR3 sequence is 17 residues long. Trimming stripped 5 bases from V and 0 bases from J, with 18 bases between. This CDR3 is CASSFGLLGSSYNEQFF. In DNA form, the CDR3 reads TGTGCCAGCAGTTTTGGACTATTGGGGAGCTCCTACAATGAGCAGTTCTTC. The full variable domain, its missing parts supplied by reference TRBV5-5 and TRBJ2-1, is DAGVTQSPTHLIKTRGQQVTLRCSPISGHKSVSWYQQVLGQGPQFIFQYYEKEERGRGNFPDRFSARQFPNYSSELNVNALLLGDSALYLCASSFGLLGSSYNEQFFGPGTRLTVL.

A few counts support this clone. CDR3 DNA: TGTGCCAGCAGCTCCGATAGCGGGCTAAACACAGATACGCAGTATTTT. It encodes CASSSDSGLNTDTQYF. This chain joins TRBV7-9 and TRBJ2-3; 7 bases align to TRBD2. CDR3 length equals 16 residues. Germline V gene data show CDR1 as SEHNR and CDR2 as FQNEAQ (reference sequence). The trim removed 4 bases at V and 2 bases at J, leaving 9 bases unmatched.

The chain has TRBV9 and TRBJ1-3, with D perhaps matching TRBD1 (6 bases). The germline gives CDR1 SGDLS, CDR2 YYNGEE. Trimming removed 4 bases from V and 1 base from J, with 12 bases in between. This CDR3 has 15 amino acids. The CDR3, as DNA: TGTGCCAGCAGCATAGGGGGGGGGTCTGGAAACACCATATATTTT. Translating gives CASSIGGGSGNTIYF.

This clone was picked up a small number of times. The chain has TRBV5-1 and TRBJ2-3, with 14 nucleotides matching TRBD2. V lost 4 bases to trimming and J lost 0 bases; unmatched junction nucleotides: 7. Germline CDR1 and CDR2: SGHRS and YFSETQ. The CDR3 spans 18 residues. The CDR3 sequence: CASSEGLAGGLSTDTQYF. The CDR3 DNA reads as TGCGCCAGCAGCGAAGGACTAGCGGGAGGACTAAGCACAGATACGCAGTATTTT. Using reference TRBV5-1 and TRBJ2-3 for the parts outside the CDR3, the full variable domain is KAGVTQTPRYLIKTRGQQVTLSCSPISGHRSVSWYQQTPGQGLQFLFEYFSETQRNKGNFPGRFSGRQFSNSRSEMNVSTLELGDSALYLCASSEGLAGGLSTDTQYFGPGTRLTVL.

This clone was observed a few times. The chain carries TRBV21-1 and TRBJ1-1. TRBV21-1 is a known pseudogene. This CDR3 is 10 amino acids long. The CDR3 region is CAIPRTEAFF. The CDR3 coding sequence is TGTGCCATTCCGCGAACTGAAGCTTTCTTT.

This clone has more than one count but fewer than ten. This sequence joins TRBV2 and TRBJ2-2, with a possible D match to TRBD2 (5 bases). Trimming pared 10 bases from V and 1 base from J, leaving 13 bases between. Germline CDR1 is SNHLY and CDR2 is FYNNEI. The CDR3 has 14 amino acids. CDR3 region: CATKRGENTGELFF. DNA for the CDR3: TGTGCCACCAAACGGGGAGAGAACACCGGGGAGCTGTTTTTT.

V and J are TRBV6-1 and TRBJ2-7, with 7 nucleotides matching TRBD1. The junction had 12 bases not matched to a gene; V was cut back by 2 bases and J by 2 bases. The CDR3 loop spans 17 amino acids. Germline V gives CDR1 MNHNS, CDR2 SASEGT. CDR3 sequence (DNA): TGTGCCAGCAGTGAATTCCCCCGGACAGGCCGCACCTACGAGCAGTACTTC. Translated, it gives CASSEFPRTGRTYEQYF.

This chain links TRBV19 with TRBJ2-7; TRBD2 might be the D (7 bases). The CDR3 consists of 14 residues. Germline V gene lookup returns CDR1 LNHDA and CDR2 SQIVND (reference sequence). V lost 6 bases to trimming and J lost 4 bases, with 16 bases between them. The CDR3 bases are TGTGCCAGTAGCAAGGGGGGGGACCAGTACGAGCAGTACTTC. It yields the protein CASSKGGDQYEQYF.

The chain has TRBV5-1 and TRBJ1-2, with TRBD1 matching over 7 bases. Germline CDR1 is SGHRS and CDR2 is YFSETQ. CDR3 length: 17 amino acids. V lost 0 bases and J lost 0; bases outside the gene matches: 8. The CDR3 DNA reads as TGCGCCAGCAGCTTGGCTGGGGACAGAGTTGCTAACTATGGCTACACCTTC. Translation: CASSLAGDRVANYGYTF.

This clone has more than one count but fewer than ten. V is TRBV10-3 and J is TRBJ2-1; the match to TRBD1 covers 7 bases. Germline CDR1 ENHRY, CDR2 SYGVKD. The CDR3 is made up of 13 amino acids. V lost 6 bases to trimming and J lost 8 bases; unmatched junction nucleotides: 7. The DNA for the CDR3 is TGTGCCATCAGGGACAGGCCCGGCGATGAGCAGTTCTTC. As protein: CAIRDRPGDEQFF.

There are a few counts of this clone. The genes are TRBV2 and TRBJ1-6; perhaps TRBD1 as D (6 bases). With 5 bases removed from V and 9 bases from J, the gap between germline ends came to 11 bases. CDR1 is SNHLY, CDR2 FYNNEI, per germline. The CDR3 sequence is 13 residues long. The CDR3 region is CASSQGFTSPLHF. CDR3 bases: TGTGCCAGCAGTCAGGGGTTTACTTCACCCCTCCACTTT.

Note on this clone: Relative to the germline gene, one junction end is altered; a read error may explain this. The chain has TRBV4-1 and TRBJ1-5, with D possibly being TRBD1 (5 bases). There are 15 residues in the CDR3. Germline V CDR1 and CDR2: MGHRA, YSYEKL. The CDR3 loop reads CASSQPGLGHQPQHF. CDR3 nucleotide sequence: TGTGCCAGCAGCCAACCGGGACTGGGGCATCAGCCCCAGCATTTT.